A single T cell receptor beta chain is shown here with its context. This record comes from a study of Ad26.COV2.S vaccination and SARS-CoV-2 variants. The assay was immunoSEQ multiplex PCR, and TCRdb's table has in-frame clones only and misses some. Here the sample spans roughly 450,000 clones, 75% to 95% being singletons. Specified treatment: over 15 received Ad26.COV2.S at low or high dose, single or two shots; a few received placebo; per-sample allocation not given. Sampling occurred on day 63 after the first vaccine or placebo injection. The V gene lost 3 bases and the J gene lost 0 bases, with 15 bases spanning the gap. This CDR3 is built from 17 residues. The germline gives CDR1 ENHRY, CDR2 SYGVKD.

Sequencing used peripheral blood, obtained in a trial of Ad26.COV2.S vaccine versus placebo. The TCR was taken from a person aged 18-65 years who received the Ad26.COV2.S COVID-19 vaccine or a placebo. The rearrangement links TRBV10-3 to TRBJ1-3; TRBD1 is a possible D gene (5 bases). DNA for the CDR3: TGTGCCATCAGTGAATGGGGCCCGAGGGGCTCTGGAAACACCATATATTTT. Its protein product is CAISEWGPRGSGNTIYF.